The clone carrying this T cell receptor beta chain was recorded a few times. Its antigen is currently unknown. With constant-segment primers, 5'RACE yielded cDNA libraries of TCR alpha and TCR beta that carried sample barcodes and UMIs. From the 5' RACE reads, TCRdb called clonotypes with MiXCR, one entry per CDR3 protein. This sample has approximately 30,000 distinct CDR3 sequences, with 7.7% found just once. This sample was included in a study of T-cell memory formation after mild COVID-19. Study as a whole: There were largely donor-specific TCR clusters. Study-wide results and caveats: The study found contracting CD4+ clones mainly in CM and EM and contracting CD8+ clones in EMRA. For second-wave clones that peaked at day 37, SARS-CoV-2 specificity went unverified.

The CDR3 length is 16 residues. Deletions cut 3 bases from V and 1 base from J, with 14 bases between. Input material: PBMCs or a T cell subset sorted from them (not recorded which). The sequence derives from a man between 18 and 35 years old who had mild COVID-19 (a few samples of this study predate the infection). Cell type and time point are not known. The chain has TRBV12-3 or TRBV12-4 and TRBJ2-3; D perhaps matches TRBD1 (5 bases). DNA of the CDR3: TGTGCCAGCAGTTTCCTAGTAGGACACGGCACAGATACGCAGTATTTT. Protein product: CASSFLVGHGTDTQYF.